This T cell receptor beta chain was identified during a study of blood T cells in healthy people across ages. This CDR3 is built from 17 residues. The germline gives CDR1 SEHNR, CDR2 FQNEAQ (reference sequence). The germline V and J ends were trimmed by 1 base and 2 bases, with 17 bases remaining between them. Through a sample-barcoded 5' primer and a J-beta primer mix, a second PCR was run for roughly 6 to 12 cycles. One entry per CDR3 protein results from TCRdb running MiXCR on the 5' RACE reads. The sample lists about 800,000 distinct CDR3 sequences; approximately 25% were seen once. This same sample was also part of a study on T cells of mothers and their children.

The clonotype originates from a boy under 18 in good health. The V and J genes are TRBV7-9 and TRBJ1-2; D might be TRBD1 (5 bases). What was sequenced was blood. CDR3 residues: CASSLVGRQGSNYGYTF. The DNA of the CDR3 is TGTGCCAGCAGCTTAGTCGGTCGGCAGGGAAGCAACTATGGCTACACCTTC.